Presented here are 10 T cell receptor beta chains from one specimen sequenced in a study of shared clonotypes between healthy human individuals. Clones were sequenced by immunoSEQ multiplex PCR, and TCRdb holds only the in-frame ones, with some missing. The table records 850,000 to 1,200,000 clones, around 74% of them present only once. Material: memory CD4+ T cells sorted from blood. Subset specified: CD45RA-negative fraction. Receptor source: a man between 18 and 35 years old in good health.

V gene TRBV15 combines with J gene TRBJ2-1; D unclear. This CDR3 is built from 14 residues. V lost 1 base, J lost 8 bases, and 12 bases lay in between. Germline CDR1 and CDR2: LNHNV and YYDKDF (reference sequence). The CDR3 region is CATSRGSLLYEQFF. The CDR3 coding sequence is TGTGCCACCAGCAGAGGGTCCCTACTATATGAGCAGTTCTTC.

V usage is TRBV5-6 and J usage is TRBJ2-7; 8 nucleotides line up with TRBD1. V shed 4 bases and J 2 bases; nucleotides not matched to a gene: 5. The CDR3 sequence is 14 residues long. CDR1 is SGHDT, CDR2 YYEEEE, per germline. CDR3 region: CASSRGQAAYEQYF. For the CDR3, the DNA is TGTGCCAGCAGCCGGGGACAGGCAGCCTACGAGCAGTACTTC.

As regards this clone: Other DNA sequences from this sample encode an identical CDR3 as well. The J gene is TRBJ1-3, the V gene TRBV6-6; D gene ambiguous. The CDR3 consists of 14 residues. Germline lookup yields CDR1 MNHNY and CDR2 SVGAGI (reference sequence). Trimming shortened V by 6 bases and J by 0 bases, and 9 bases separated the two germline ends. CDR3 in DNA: TGTGCCAGCAGCTCTCCATCCTCTGGAAACACCATATATTTT. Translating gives CASSSPSSGNTIYF.

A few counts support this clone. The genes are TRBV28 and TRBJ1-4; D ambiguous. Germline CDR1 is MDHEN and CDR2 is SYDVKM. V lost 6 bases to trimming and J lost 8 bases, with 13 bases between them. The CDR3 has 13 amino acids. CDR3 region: CASSLPSPEKLFF. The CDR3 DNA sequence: TGTGCCAGCAGCCTTCCGTCACCGGAAAAACTGTTTTTT.

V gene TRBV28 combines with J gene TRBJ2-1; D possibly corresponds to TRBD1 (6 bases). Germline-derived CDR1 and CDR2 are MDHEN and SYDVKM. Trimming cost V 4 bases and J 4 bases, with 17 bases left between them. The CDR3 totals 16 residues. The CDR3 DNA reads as TGTGCCAGCAGTTCCTACAGGGTATCCCTTTACAATGAGCAGTTCTTC. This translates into CASSSYRVSLYNEQFF.

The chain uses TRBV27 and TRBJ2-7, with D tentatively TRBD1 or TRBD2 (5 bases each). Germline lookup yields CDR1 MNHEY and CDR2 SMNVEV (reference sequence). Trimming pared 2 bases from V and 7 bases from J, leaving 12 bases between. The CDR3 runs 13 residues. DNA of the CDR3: TGTGCCAGCAGTTTACGTGGGGACCTAGAGCAGTACTTC. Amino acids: CASSLRGDLEQYF.

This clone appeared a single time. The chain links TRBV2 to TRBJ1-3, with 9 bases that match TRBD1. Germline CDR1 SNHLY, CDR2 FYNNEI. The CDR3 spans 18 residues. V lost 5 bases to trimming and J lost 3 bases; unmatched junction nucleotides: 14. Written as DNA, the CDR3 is TGTGCCAGCAGTCGACACACGGGGACAGGGACGGTTGGAAACACCATATATTTT. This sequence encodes CASSRHTGTGTVGNTIYF.

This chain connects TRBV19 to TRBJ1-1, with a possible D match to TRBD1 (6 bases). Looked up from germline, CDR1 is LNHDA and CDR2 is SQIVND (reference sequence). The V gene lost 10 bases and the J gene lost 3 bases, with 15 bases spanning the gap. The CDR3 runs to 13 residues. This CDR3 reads CATLPRGDTEAFF. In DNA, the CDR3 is TGTGCCACCTTACCCAGGGGAGACACTGAAGCTTTCTTT.

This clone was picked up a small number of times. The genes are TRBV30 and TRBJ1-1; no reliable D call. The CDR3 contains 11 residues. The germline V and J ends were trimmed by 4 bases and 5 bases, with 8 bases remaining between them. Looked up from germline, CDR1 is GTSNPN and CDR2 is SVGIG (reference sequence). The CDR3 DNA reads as TGTGCCTGGAACTCGAGGACTGAAGCTTTCTTT. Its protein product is CAWNSRTEAFF.

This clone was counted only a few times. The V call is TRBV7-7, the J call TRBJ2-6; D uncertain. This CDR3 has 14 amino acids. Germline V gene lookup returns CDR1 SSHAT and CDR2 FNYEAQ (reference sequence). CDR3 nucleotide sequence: TGTGCTACGTCCTCCGGCTCTGGGGCCAACGTCCTGACTTTC. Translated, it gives CATSSGSGANVLTF. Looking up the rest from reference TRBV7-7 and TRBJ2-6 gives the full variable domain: GAGVSQSPRYKVTKRGQDVTLRCDPISSHATLYWYQQALGQGPEFLTYFNYEAQPDKSGLPSDRFSAERPEGSISTLTIQRTEQRDSAMYRCATSSGSGANVLTFGAGSRLTVL.